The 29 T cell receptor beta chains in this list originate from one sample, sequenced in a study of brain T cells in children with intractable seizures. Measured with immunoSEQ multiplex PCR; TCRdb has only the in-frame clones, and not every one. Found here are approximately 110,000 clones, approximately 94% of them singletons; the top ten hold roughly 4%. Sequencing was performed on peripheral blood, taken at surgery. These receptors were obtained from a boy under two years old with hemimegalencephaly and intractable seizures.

The CDR3 coding sequence is TGCGCCAGCAGACAAAATAGCGGGAGCCTCCAAGAGACCCAGTACTTC. Translated, it gives CASRQNSGSLQETQYF. The chain employs TRBV5-1 and TRBJ2-5; 9 bases match TRBD2. The CDR3 is made up of 16 amino acids. Trimming took 5 bases from V and 1 from J; bases not matched to a gene: 9. Germline lookup yields CDR1 SGHRS and CDR2 YFSETQ.

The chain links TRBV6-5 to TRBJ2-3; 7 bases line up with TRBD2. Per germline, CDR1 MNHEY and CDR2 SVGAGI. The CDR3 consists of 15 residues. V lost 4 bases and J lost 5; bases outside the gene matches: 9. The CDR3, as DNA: TGTGCCAGCAGTTCGTGGGAGGGCCTAGGAGATACGCAGTATTTT. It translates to CASSSWEGLGDTQYF.

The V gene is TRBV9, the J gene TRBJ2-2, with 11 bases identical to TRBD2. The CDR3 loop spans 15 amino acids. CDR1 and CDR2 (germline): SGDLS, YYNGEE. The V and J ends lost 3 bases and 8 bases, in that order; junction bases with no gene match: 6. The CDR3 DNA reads TGTGCCAGCAGCGGACTAGCGGGAATCTCGGGGGAGCTGTTTTTT. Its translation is CASSGLAGISGELFF.

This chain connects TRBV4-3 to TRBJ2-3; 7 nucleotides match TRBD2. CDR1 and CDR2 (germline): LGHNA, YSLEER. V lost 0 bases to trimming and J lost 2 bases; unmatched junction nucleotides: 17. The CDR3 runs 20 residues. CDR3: CASSQDLKPVTSPLTDTQYF. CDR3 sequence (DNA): TGCGCCAGCAGCCAAGATCTGAAACCGGTGACTAGCCCTCTCACAGATACGCAGTATTTT.

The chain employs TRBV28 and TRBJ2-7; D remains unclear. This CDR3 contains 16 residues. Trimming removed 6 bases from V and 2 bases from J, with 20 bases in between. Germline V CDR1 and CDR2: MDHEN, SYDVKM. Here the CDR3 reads CASSPYRLELTYEQYF. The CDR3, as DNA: TGTGCCAGCAGCCCCTATCGGTTAGAACTAACCTACGAGCAGTACTTC.

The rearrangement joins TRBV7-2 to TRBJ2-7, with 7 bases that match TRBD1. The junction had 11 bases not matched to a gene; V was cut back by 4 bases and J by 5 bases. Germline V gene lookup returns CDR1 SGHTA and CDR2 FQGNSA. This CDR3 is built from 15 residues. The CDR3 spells CASSSFTGEGDEQYF. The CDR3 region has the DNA TGTGCCAGCAGCTCTTTCACAGGGGAAGGGGACGAGCAGTACTTC.

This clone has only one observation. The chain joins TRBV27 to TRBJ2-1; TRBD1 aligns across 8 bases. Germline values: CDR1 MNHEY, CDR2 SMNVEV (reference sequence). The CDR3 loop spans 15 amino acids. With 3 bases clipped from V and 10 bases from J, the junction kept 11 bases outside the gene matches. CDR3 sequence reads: CASSFTTGALGEQFF. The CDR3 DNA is TGTGCCAGCAGTTTTACGACAGGGGCACTTGGGGAGCAGTTCTTC.

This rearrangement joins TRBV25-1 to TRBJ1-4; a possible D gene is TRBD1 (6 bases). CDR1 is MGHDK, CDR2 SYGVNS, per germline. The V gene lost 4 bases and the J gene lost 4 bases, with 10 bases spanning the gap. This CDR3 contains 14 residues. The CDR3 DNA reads TGTGCCAGCAGTGCAGGACAGCTTAATGAAAAACTGTTTTTT. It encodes CASSAGQLNEKLFF.

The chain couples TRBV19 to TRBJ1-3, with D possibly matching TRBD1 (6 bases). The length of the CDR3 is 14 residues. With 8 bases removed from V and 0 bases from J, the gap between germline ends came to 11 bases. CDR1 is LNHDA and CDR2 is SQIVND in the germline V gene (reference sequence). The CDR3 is CASRRTVSGNTIYF. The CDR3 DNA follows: TGTGCCAGTCGCCGGACAGTCTCTGGAAACACCATATATTTT.

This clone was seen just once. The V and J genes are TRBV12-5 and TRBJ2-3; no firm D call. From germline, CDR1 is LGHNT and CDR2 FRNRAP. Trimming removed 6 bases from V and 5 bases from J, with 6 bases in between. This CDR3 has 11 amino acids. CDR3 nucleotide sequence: TGTGCTAGTGGATTAGGAGATACGCAGTATTTT. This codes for CASGLGDTQYF. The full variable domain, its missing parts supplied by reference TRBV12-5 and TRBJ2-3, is DARVTQTPRHKVTEMGQEVTMRCQPILGHNTVFWYRQTMMQGLELLAYFRNRAPLDDSGMPKDRFSAEMPDATLATLKIQPSEPRDSAVYFCASGLGDTQYFGPGTRLTVL.

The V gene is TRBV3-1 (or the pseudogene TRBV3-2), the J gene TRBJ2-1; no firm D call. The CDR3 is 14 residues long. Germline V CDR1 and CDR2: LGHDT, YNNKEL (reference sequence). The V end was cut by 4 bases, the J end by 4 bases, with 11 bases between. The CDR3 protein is CASSPKRTYNEQFF. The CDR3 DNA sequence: TGTGCCAGCAGCCCAAAAAGGACGTACAATGAGCAGTTCTTC.

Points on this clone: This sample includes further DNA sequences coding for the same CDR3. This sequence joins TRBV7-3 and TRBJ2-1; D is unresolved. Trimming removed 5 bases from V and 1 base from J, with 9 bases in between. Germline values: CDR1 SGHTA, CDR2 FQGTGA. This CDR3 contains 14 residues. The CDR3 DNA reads TGTGCCAGCAGCCTGTTGGGATCCTACAATGAGCAGTTCTTC. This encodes CASSLLGSYNEQFF. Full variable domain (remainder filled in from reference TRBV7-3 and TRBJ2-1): GAGVSQTPSNKVTEKGKYVELRCDPISGHTALYWYRQSLGQGPEFLIYFQGTGAADDSGLPNDRFFAVRPEGSVSTLKIQRTERGDSAVYLCASSLLGSYNEQFFGPGTRLTVL.

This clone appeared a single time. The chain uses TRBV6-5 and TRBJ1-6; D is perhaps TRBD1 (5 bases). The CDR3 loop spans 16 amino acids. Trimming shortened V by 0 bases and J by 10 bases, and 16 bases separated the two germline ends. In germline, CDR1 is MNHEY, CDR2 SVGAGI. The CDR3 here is CASSYSGGLGESPLHF. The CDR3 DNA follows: TGTGCCAGCAGTTACTCGGGGGGTTTGGGAGAATCACCCCTCCACTTT.

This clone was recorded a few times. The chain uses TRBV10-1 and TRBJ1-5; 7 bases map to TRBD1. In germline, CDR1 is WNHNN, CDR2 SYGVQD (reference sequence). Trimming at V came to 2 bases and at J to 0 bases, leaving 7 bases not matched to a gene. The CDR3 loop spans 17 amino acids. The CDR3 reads CASSEGTVLYSNQPQHF. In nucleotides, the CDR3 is TGCGCCAGCAGTGAGGGGACAGTGCTATATAGCAATCAGCCCCAGCATTTT.

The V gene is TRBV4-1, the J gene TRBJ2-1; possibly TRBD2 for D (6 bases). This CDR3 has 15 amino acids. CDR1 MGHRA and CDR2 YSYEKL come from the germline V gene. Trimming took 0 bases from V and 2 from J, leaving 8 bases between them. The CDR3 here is CASSQETGAYNEQFF. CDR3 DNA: TGCGCCAGCAGCCAAGAAACGGGAGCCTACAATGAGCAGTTCTTC.

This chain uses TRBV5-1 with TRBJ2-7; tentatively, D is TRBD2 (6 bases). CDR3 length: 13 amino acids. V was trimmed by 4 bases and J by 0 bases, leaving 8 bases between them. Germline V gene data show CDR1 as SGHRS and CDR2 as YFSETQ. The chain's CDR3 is CASSGGNSYEQYF. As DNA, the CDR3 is TGCGCCAGCAGCGGGGGGAACTCCTACGAGCAGTACTTC. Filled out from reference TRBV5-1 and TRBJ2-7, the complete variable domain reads KAGVTQTPRYLIKTRGQQVTLSCSPISGHRSVSWYQQTPGQGLQFLFEYFSETQRNKGNFPGRFSGRQFSNSRSEMNVSTLELGDSALYLCASSGGNSYEQYFGPGTRLTVT.

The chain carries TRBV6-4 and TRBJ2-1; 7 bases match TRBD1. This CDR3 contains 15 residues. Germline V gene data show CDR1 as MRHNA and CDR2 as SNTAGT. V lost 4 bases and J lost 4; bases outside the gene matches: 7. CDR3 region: CASSVRDSDYNEQFF. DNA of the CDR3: TGTGCCAGCAGTGTTCGGGACAGCGATTACAATGAGCAGTTCTTC.

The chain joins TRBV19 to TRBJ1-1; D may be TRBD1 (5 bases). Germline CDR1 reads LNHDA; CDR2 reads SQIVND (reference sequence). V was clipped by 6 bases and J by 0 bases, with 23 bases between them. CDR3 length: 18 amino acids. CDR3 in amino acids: CASRRRGQGDDLNTEAFF. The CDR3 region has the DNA TGTGCCAGTAGGCGCCGAGGGCAGGGTGACGACTTGAACACTGAAGCTTTCTTT.

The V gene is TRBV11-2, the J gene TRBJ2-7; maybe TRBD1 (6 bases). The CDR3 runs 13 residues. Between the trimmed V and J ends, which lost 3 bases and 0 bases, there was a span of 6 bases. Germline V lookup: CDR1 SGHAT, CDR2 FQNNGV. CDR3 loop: CASSLGASYEQYF. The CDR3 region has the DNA TGTGCCAGCAGCTTGGGGGCCTCCTACGAGCAGTACTTC.

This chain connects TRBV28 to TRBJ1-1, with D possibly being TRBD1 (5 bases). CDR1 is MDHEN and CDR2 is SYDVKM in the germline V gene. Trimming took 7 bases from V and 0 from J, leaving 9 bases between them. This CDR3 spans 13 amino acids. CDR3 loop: CASKRQLNTEAFF. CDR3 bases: TGTGCCAGCAAGAGACAGCTGAACACTGAAGCTTTCTTT.

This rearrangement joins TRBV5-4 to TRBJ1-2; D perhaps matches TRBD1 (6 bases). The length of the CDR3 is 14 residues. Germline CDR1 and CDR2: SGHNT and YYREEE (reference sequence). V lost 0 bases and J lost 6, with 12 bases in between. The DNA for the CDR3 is TGTGCCAGCAGCTTGGGATCCAGGGGTAATGGCTACACCTTC. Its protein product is CASSLGSRGNGYTF.

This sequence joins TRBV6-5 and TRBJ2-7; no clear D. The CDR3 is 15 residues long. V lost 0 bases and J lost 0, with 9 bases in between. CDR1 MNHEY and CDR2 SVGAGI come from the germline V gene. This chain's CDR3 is CASSYSTLSSYEQYF. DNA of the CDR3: TGTGCCAGCAGTTACTCGACCTTAAGCTCCTACGAGCAGTACTTC.

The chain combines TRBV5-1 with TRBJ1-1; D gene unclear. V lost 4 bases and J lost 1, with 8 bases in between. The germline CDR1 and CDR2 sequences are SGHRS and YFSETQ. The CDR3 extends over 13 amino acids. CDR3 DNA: TGCGCCAGCAGCCCGTACGGGAACACTGAAGCTTTCTTT. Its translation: CASSPYGNTEAFF.

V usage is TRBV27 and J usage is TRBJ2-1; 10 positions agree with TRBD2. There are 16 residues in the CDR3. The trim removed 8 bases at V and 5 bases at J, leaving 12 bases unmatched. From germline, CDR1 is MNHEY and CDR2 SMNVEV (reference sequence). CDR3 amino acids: CASPYWPSGRHNEQFF. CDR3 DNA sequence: TGTGCCAGCCCTTACTGGCCTAGCGGGAGACACAATGAGCAGTTCTTC.

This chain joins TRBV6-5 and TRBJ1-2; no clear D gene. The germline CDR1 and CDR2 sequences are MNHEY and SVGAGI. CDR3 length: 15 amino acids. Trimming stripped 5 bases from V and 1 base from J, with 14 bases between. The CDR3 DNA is TGTGCCAGCAGTCGGTTTTTCGCGGGTAACTATGGCTACACCTTC. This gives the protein CASSRFFAGNYGYTF.

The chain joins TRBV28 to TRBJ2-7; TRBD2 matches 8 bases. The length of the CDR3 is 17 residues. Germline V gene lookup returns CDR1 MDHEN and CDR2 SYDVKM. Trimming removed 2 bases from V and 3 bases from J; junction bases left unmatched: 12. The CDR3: CASSLISGREVFYEQYF. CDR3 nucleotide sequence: TGTGCCAGCAGTTTAATCTCTGGGCGGGAGGTCTTCTACGAGCAGTACTTC.

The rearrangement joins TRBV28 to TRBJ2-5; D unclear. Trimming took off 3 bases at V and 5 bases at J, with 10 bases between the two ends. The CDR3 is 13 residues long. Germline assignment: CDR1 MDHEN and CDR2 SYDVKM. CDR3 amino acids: CASSFAPRETQYF. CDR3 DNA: TGTGCCAGCAGTTTCGCCCCCCGGGAGACCCAGTACTTC.

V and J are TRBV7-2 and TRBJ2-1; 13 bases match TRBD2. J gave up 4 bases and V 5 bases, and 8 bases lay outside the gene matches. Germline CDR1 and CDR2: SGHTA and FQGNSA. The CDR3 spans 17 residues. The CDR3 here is CASSTFALAGGYNEQFF. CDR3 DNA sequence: TGTGCCAGCAGCACCTTTGCACTAGCGGGAGGGTACAATGAGCAGTTCTTC.

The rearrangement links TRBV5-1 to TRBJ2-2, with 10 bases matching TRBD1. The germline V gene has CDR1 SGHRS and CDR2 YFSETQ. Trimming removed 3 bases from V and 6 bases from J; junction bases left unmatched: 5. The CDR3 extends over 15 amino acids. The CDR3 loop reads CASSWGGQGAGELFF. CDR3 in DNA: TGCGCCAGCAGCTGGGGAGGACAGGGGGCCGGGGAGCTGTTTTTT.